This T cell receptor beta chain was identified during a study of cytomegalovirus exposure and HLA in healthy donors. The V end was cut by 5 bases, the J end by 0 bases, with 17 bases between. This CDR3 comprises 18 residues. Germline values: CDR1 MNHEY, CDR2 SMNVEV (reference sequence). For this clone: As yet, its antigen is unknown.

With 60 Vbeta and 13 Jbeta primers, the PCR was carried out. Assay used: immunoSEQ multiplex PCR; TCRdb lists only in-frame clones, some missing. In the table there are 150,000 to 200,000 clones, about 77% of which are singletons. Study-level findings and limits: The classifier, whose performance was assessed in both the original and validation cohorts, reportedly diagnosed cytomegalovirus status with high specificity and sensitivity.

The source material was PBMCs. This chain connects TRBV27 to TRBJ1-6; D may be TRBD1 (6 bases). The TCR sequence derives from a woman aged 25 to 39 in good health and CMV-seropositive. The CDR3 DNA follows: TGTGCCAGCAGTCAAGGACAGTTACACAGCTCCTATAATTCACCCCTCCACTTT. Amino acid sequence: CASSQGQLHSSYNSPLHF.